This entry concerns a single T cell receptor beta chain. The CDR3 length is 16 residues. Trimming cost V 6 bases and J 1 base; bases outside gene matches: 4. Germline-derived CDR1 and CDR2 are SGHRS and YFSETQ. This entry belongs to a study of control samples from healthy donors and cancer patients. Sequencing used immunoSEQ multiplex PCR; TCRdb keeps in-frame clones, though not all of them. Of fewer than 200,000 clones in the sample, 80% to 90% were seen once. This rearrangement joins TRBV5-1 to TRBJ2-6, with TRBD1 matching over 10 bases. The clonotype comes from a woman aged 25 to 39 in good health. The specimen sequenced was blood. The CDR3 reads CASIGQGDSGANVLTF. The CDR3 DNA follows: TGCGCCAGCATAGGACAGGGGGATTCTGGGGCCAACGTCCTGACTTTC.